Listed below are T cell receptor beta chains from one sample, sequenced in a study of cytomegalovirus exposure and HLA in healthy donors. Measured with immunoSEQ multiplex PCR; TCRdb has only the in-frame clones, and not every one. The sample includes 100,000 to 150,000 clones, 73% of them seen just once. The specimen was PBMCs. These receptors came from a man aged 55 to 70 in good health and CMV-seropositive. Each CDR3 is given with its conserved first and last residue. The order of the fields is J gene, clone size, D gene, V gene, CDR3 protein, CDR3 DNA. A D gene is named only where the DNA matches it firmly. For some rows the clone size is stated as once, few or many, or as a class when expanded; others skip it.

J: TRBJ2-5
size: -
D: TRBD1
V: TRBV5-6
CDR3: CASSTGVWETQYF
DNA: TGTGCCAGCAGTACAGGGGTTTGGGAGACCCAGTACTTC

J: TRBJ2-3
size: -
D: -
V: TRBV7-7
CDR3: CASSPGSISDILGDTQYF
DNA: TGTGCTAGCAGCCCAGGGTCGATATCTGATATACTGGGAGATACGCAGTATTTT

J: TRBJ1-4
size: once
D: -
V: TRBV7-2
CDR3: CASSSEDISNEKLFF
DNA: TGTGCCAGCAGCTCCGAGGACATATCTAATGAAAAACTGTTTTTT

J: TRBJ1-2
size: -
D: -
V: TRBV30
CDR3: CAWADGSAFLHGYTF
DNA: TGTGCCTGGGCGGATGGATCCGCTTTTCTGCATGGCTACACCTTC

J: TRBJ2-1
size: -
D: TRBD2
V: TRBV5-1
CDR3: CASSFSGGARNEQFF
DNA: TGCGCCAGCAGCTTTAGCGGGGGGGCCAGGAATGAGCAGTTCTTC

J: TRBJ1-1
size: -
D: TRBD1
V: TRBV2
CDR3: CASSRTGHTEAFF
DNA: TGTGCCAGCTCGCGGACAGGGCACACTGAAGCTTTCTTT

J: TRBJ2-5
size: few
D: TRBD2
V: TRBV30
CDR3: CASSGGAVETQYF
DNA: TGTGCCTCTAGCGGGGGGGCCGTGGAGACCCAGTACTTC

J: TRBJ2-5
size: few
D: -
V: TRBV6-1
CDR3: CASSEARQNYQETQYF
DNA: TGTGCCAGCAGTGAAGCGCGACAGAATTACCAAGAGACCCAGTACTTC

J: TRBJ2-5
size: -
D: TRBD1
V: TRBV5-1
CDR3: CASSKDRQQETQYF
DNA: TGCGCCAGCAGCAAGGACAGGCAGCAAGAGACCCAGTACTTC

J: TRBJ2-7
size: -
D: TRBD1
V: TRBV6-1
CDR3: CASSGDSSYEQYF
DNA: TGTGCCAGCAGTGGGGACAGCTCCTACGAGCAGTACTTC

J: TRBJ2-1
size: -
D: -
V: TRBV29-1
CDR3: CSAQVDEQFF
DNA: TGCAGCGCCCAGGTGGATGAGCAGTTCTTC

J: TRBJ2-1
size: once
D: TRBD2
V: TRBV7-8
CDR3: CASSPDAGGAGLF
DNA: TGTGCCAGCAGCCCCGACGCCGGGGGGGCCGGGCTCTTC

J: TRBJ2-7
size: -
D: -
V: TRBV7-9
CDR3: CSSSHGKTSMFQQYF
DNA: TGTTCCAGCAGCCACGGGAAGACCTCTATGTTCCAGCAGTACTTC

J: TRBJ1-2
size: few
D: -
V: TRBV5-1
CDR3: CASSLSGGGYTF
DNA: TGCGCCAGCAGCTTGAGCGGGGGTGGCTACACCTTC

J: TRBJ2-3
size: -
D: -
V: TRBV2
CDR3: CASSEGSLSTDTQYF
DNA: TGTGCCAGCAGCGAAGGCAGTCTGAGCACAGATACGCAGTATTTT

J: TRBJ1-1
size: -
D: -
V: TRBV7-6
CDR3: CASSFRTEINTEAFF
DNA: TGTGCCAGCAGCTTCCGGACAGAGATCAACACTGAAGCTTTCTTT

J: TRBJ1-1
size: -
D: -
V: TRBV6-5
CDR3: CASSYGPGTEAFF
DNA: TGTGCCAGCAGTTACGGCCCGGGGACTGAAGCTTTCTTT

J: TRBJ2-7
size: -
D: TRBD1
V: TRBV28
CDR3: CASNPQGPRHEQYF
DNA: TGTGCCAGCAACCCACAGGGGCCGAGGCACGAGCAGTACTTC

J: TRBJ2-2
size: -
D: TRBD2
V: TRBV5-1
CDR3: CASSFLAGGNTGELFF
DNA: TGCGCCAGCAGCTTCCTAGCGGGGGGGAACACCGGGGAGCTGTTTTTT

J: TRBJ2-7
size: -
D: -
V: TRBV11-1
CDR3: CASSSRDWSYEQYF
DNA: TGTGCCAGCAGCTCCCGGGATTGGTCCTACGAGCAGTACTTC